The 32 T cell receptor beta chains listed next were all sequenced from one sample in a study of T cells after yellow fever vaccination. MiXCR, run by TCRdb on the 5' RACE reads, gives a single entry per CDR3 protein. The sample lists approximately 330,000 distinct CDR3 sequences; around an eighth were seen once. The sequences come from CD4+ T cells sorted from PBMCs, collected 15 days after the yellow fever booster vaccination. The source of these receptors is a man aged 18 to 29 who received the YFV17D yellow fever vaccine.

A few counts support this clonotype. This sequence joins TRBV5-1 and TRBJ2-5, with 7 bases fitting TRBD2. The germline V gene has CDR1 SGHRS and CDR2 YFSETQ. This CDR3 has 15 amino acids. Losses at the gene ends were 1 base for V and 4 bases for J; bases not matched to a gene: 7. The CDR3 nucleotides are TGCGCCAGCAGCTTGAACACGGCTAGCGGAGAGACCCAGTACTTC. It specifies CASSLNTASGETQYF.

The chain carries TRBV20-1 and TRBJ2-7; 10 bases are a match to TRBD1. CDR1 DFQATT and CDR2 SNEGSKA come from the germline V gene (reference sequence). V trimming: 6 bases; J trimming: 0 bases; junction bases outside the gene matches: 8. The CDR3 is 15 amino acids. Here the CDR3 DNA reads TGCAGTGCGACCCCGGGACAGGGGATCTCCTACGAGCAGTACTTC. This sequence encodes CSATPGQGISYEQYF.

The rearrangement uses TRBV7-2 and TRBJ2-7; TRBD1 matches at 7 bases. The CDR3 totals 13 residues. Per germline, CDR1 SGHTA and CDR2 FQGNSA. The V segment lost 3 bases and the J segment 4 bases; nucleotides outside the gene matches: 3. The CDR3, as DNA: TGTGCCAGCAGCTTCCAGACAGGGTACGAGCAGTACGTC. Encoded protein: CASSFQTGYEQYV.

The gene calls are TRBV10-3 and TRBJ2-7; D ambiguous. V was clipped by 4 bases and J by 0 bases, with 13 bases between them. Germline values: CDR1 ENHRY, CDR2 SYGVKD. The CDR3 is made up of 15 amino acids. CDR3 sequence reads: CAISVGPSFSYEQYF. The CDR3 coding sequence is TGTGCCATCAGTGTAGGACCGAGTTTCTCCTACGAGCAGTACTTC.

This clonotype was counted between two and nine times. The gene calls are TRBV7-9 and TRBJ2-3; D unresolved. V was shortened by 8 bases and J by 1 base, with 7 bases between the two germline ends. CDR1 SEHNR and CDR2 FQNEAQ come from the germline V gene (reference sequence). The CDR3 covers 12 residues. CDR3 in DNA: TGTGCCAGCGCCGGAGGCACAGATACGCAGTATTTT. It codes for CASAGGTDTQYF.

V gene TRBV20-1 combines with J gene TRBJ1-2, with D tentatively TRBD1 (5 bases). This CDR3 is built from 15 residues. The ends were cut back, 0 bases at V and 4 bases at J, with 15 bases in the middle. The V gene's germline CDR1 is DFQATT and CDR2 SNEGSKA (reference sequence). The CDR3: CSARDDRQGAYGYTF. The CDR3 DNA sequence: TGCAGTGCTAGAGATGATAGGCAGGGTGCCTATGGCTACACCTTC.

The J gene is TRBJ1-1, the V gene TRBV16, with TRBD1 as a possible D gene (5 bases). CDR3 length: 15 amino acids. The germline CDR1 and CDR2 sequences are KGHSY and FQNENV. Between the trimmed V and J ends, which lost 3 bases and 5 bases, there was a span of 16 bases. In DNA, the CDR3 is TGTGCCAGCAGCCAGCGGACACGTCTCGGGACTGAAGCTTTCTTT. It yields the protein CASSQRTRLGTEAFF.

The chain recombines TRBV4-2 with TRBJ1-2; D is undetermined. V was pared by 0 bases and J by 6 bases, with 11 bases between. Germline V gene data show CDR1 as LGHNA and CDR2 as YNFKEQ. The CDR3 runs 14 residues. As DNA, the CDR3 is TGTGCCAGCAGCCAAGATCCGGGGATTAATGGCTACACCTTC. It encodes CASSQDPGINGYTF.

This clonotype came up a few times. This CDR3 is missing its conserved last phenylalanine or tryptophan, likely due to a read error. It is unclear where the CDR3 begins or ends on the DNA, so no DNA is shown, and the CDR3 is as TCRdb lists it. This CDR3 reads CASSDPPGLLWI. V usage is TRBV6-1 and J usage is TRBJ2-7; the D call of TRBD2 is as the table states it, not checked on the DNA. Inclusive of both ends, the CDR3 amounts to 12 amino acids. Looked up from germline, CDR1 is MNHNS and CDR2 is SASEGT.

This clonotype was picked up a small number of times. This chain joins TRBV2 and TRBJ1-1; D is possibly TRBD1 (6 bases). V lost 9 bases and J 2 bases, leaving 10 bases between the germline ends. In germline, CDR1 is SNHLY, CDR2 FYNNEI. The CDR3 has 12 residues. The CDR3 bases are TGTGCCAGTAACAGGGTAAACACTGAAGCTTTCTTT. The encoded protein is CASNRVNTEAFF.

The chain carries TRBV30 and TRBJ1-1, with D possibly matching TRBD1 (5 bases). The CDR3 length is 12 residues. Trimming removed 4 bases at V and 6 bases at J, with 12 bases between. Germline CDR1 is GTSNPN and CDR2 is SVGIG (reference sequence). CDR3 protein: CAWTLWGAEAFF. The CDR3 DNA reads as TGTGCCTGGACCCTTTGGGGGGCTGAAGCTTTCTTT. Looking up the rest from reference TRBV30 and TRBJ1-1 gives the full variable domain: SQTIHQWPATLVQPVGSPLSLECTVEGTSNPNLYWYRQAAGRGLQLLFYSVGIGQISSEVPQNLSASRPQDRQFILSSKKLLLSDSGFYLCAWTLWGAEAFFGQGTRLTVV.

The chain employs TRBV4-2 and TRBJ2-7, with 10 bases that match TRBD1. The junction had 3 bases not matched to a gene; V was cut back by 4 bases and J by 6 bases. Germline CDR1 LGHNA, CDR2 YNFKEQ. The CDR3 sequence is 13 residues long. The CDR3 coding sequence is TGTGCCAGCAGCCGGGACAGGGGCTCCGAGCAGTACGTC. This encodes CASSRDRGSEQYV.

DNA for the CDR3: TGCGCCAGCAGCTCGCGGGCAGACTCTGAAGCTTTCTTT. This sequence encodes CASSSRADSEAFF. V usage is TRBV5-1 and J usage is TRBJ1-1; D is uncertain. The CDR3 spans 13 residues. The V gene lost 3 bases and the J gene lost 6 bases, with 12 bases spanning the gap. Germline-derived CDR1 and CDR2 are SGHRS and YFSETQ.

V is TRBV30 and J is TRBJ2-3; D uncertain. V lost 0 bases to trimming and J lost 8 bases, with 3 bases between them. CDR3 size: 10 residues. Germline-derived CDR1 and CDR2 are GTSNPN and SVGIG (reference sequence). Written as DNA, the CDR3 is TGTGCCTGGAGTGTTCTTACGCAGTATTTT. Amino acids: CAWSVLTQYF.

The chain uses TRBV4-3 and TRBJ1-6; D uncertain. Germline V gene lookup returns CDR1 LGHNA and CDR2 YSLEER. This CDR3 is 15 amino acids long. Trimming stripped 1 base from V and 12 bases from J, with 16 bases between. CDR3 coding DNA: TGCGCCAGCAGCCAAGGGCCGTCCCGAAGAGAACCCCTCCACTTT. The encoded protein is CASSQGPSRREPLHF.

This chain joins TRBV12-3 or TRBV12-4 and TRBJ2-7; D unresolved. Trimming took 6 bases from V and 5 from J, leaving 14 bases between them. CDR3 size: 13 residues. CDR3 region: CASRGQFFDEQYF. Written as DNA, the CDR3 is TGTGCCAGCAGAGGGCAGTTCTTCGACGAGCAGTACTTC.

This clonotype was found a few times. The rearrangement uses TRBV3-1 and TRBJ1-1; weak D call: TRBD1 (5 bases). V was clipped by 0 bases and J by 10 bases, with 12 bases between them. The CDR3 consists of 13 residues. Germline loops: CDR1 LGHDT, CDR2 YNNKEL (reference sequence). The CDR3 reads CASSQEGGRVAFF. DNA of the CDR3: TGTGCCAGCAGCCAAGAGGGCGGCAGGGTAGCTTTCTTT.

This clonotype was seen ten or more times. The chain is built from TRBV5-1 and TRBJ1-2; possibly TRBD1 for D (5 bases). From germline, CDR1 is SGHRS and CDR2 YFSETQ. The CDR3 runs 13 residues. Trimming left V 1 base short and J 6 bases short, with 10 bases between. The DNA of the CDR3 is TGCGCCAGCAGCTTGCCACAGACAGATGGCTACACCTTC. It encodes CASSLPQTDGYTF.

The chain employs TRBV2 and TRBJ1-2, with D unresolved. The CDR3 length is 18 residues. V was clipped by 10 bases and J by 2 bases, with 29 bases between them. Germline-derived CDR1 and CDR2 are SNHLY and FYNNEI. This CDR3 is CATRPLRNTPDLNYGYTF. The CDR3, as DNA: TGTGCCACCCGTCCTTTAAGAAATACCCCCGATTTGAACTATGGCTACACCTTC.

The chain links TRBV18 to TRBJ2-6, with D tentatively TRBD1 (5 bases). Germline V gene lookup returns CDR1 KGHSH and CDR2 LQKENI. This CDR3 region has 17 residues. V was trimmed by 3 bases and J by 2 bases, leaving 14 bases between them. CDR3 in amino acids: CASSPQGSGAGANVLTF. The DNA of the CDR3 is TGTGCCAGCTCACCGCAGGGAAGTGGAGCTGGGGCCAACGTCCTGACTTTC.

There are a few counts of this clonotype. The rearrangement joins TRBV7-6 to TRBJ2-2; no reliable D call. There are 14 residues in the CDR3. V was clipped by 7 bases and J by 0 bases, with 9 bases between them. CDR1 SGHVS and CDR2 FNYEAQ come from the germline V gene. This CDR3 reads CASKTLPNTGELFF. Written as DNA, the CDR3 is TGTGCCAGCAAAACCCTGCCGAACACCGGGGAGCTGTTTTTT. Full variable domain (rest looked up from reference TRBV7-6 and TRBJ2-2): GAGVSQSPRYKVTKRGQDVALRCDPISGHVSLYWYRQALGQGPEFLTYFNYEAQQDKSGLPNDRFSAERPEGSISTLTIQRTEQRDSAMYRCASKTLPNTGELFFGEGSRLTVL.

This clonotype was recorded a few times. This sequence joins TRBV10-3 and TRBJ2-1; D is perhaps TRBD2 (5 bases). This CDR3 region has 13 residues. Trimming left V 6 bases short and J 7 bases short, with 13 bases between. Germline V gene sequence: CDR1 ENHRY, CDR2 SYGVKD. The DNA of the CDR3 is TGTGCCATCAGAGGACTCCCCCAAAATGAGCAGTTCTTC. This sequence encodes CAIRGLPQNEQFF.

The chain recombines TRBV7-3 with TRBJ2-3; D possibly corresponds to TRBD2 (6 bases). Germline V gene lookup returns CDR1 SGHTA and CDR2 FQGTGA. This CDR3 contains 11 residues. Trimming left V 8 bases short and J 11 bases short, with 14 bases between. CDR3 sequence reads: CASGTGVGQYF. The CDR3 bases are TGTGCCAGCGGTACGGGAGTAGGGCAGTATTTT.

The rearrangement uses TRBV5-1 and TRBJ2-5; D is perhaps TRBD2 (6 bases). V shed 3 bases and J shed 2 bases, with 11 bases lying between them. CDR1 SGHRS and CDR2 YFSETQ come from the germline V gene. The CDR3 loop spans 14 amino acids. CDR3 nucleotides: TGCGCCAGCAGCTCCCGGGGGACGCAAGAGACCCAGTACTTC. Residues: CASSSRGTQETQYF. The full variable domain, its missing parts supplied by reference TRBV5-1 and TRBJ2-5, is KAGVTQTPRYLIKTRGQQVTLSCSPISGHRSVSWYQQTPGQGLQFLFEYFSETQRNKGNFPGRFSGRQFSNSRSEMNVSTLELGDSALYLCASSSRGTQETQYFGPGTRLLVL.

There are many counts of this clonotype. This chain connects TRBV3-1 to TRBJ2-5; D uncertain. The ends were cut back, 0 bases at V and 5 bases at J, with 4 bases in the middle. The CDR3 contains 12 residues. CDR1 and CDR2 from the germline V gene are LGHDT and YNNKEL (reference sequence). The CDR3 DNA reads TGTGCCAGCAGCCAAGACTTCGAGACCCAGTACTTC. This translates into CASSQDFETQYF.

J is TRBJ2-1 and V is TRBV6-5; 7 bases line up with TRBD2. Losses at the gene ends were 0 bases for V and 0 bases for J; bases not matched to a gene: 5. The CDR3 totals 17 residues. Germline CDR1 reads MNHEY; CDR2 reads SVGAGI. CDR3 sequence (DNA): TGTGCCAGCAGTTACTCGAGCGGGGCCGACTCCTACAATGAGCAGTTCTTC. Encoded protein: CASSYSSGADSYNEQFF.

Only a few counts were recorded for this clonotype. The V and J genes are TRBV30 and TRBJ2-6, with a weak D call TRBD1 (7 bases). Per the germline V gene, CDR1 is GTSNPN and CDR2 is SVGIG (reference sequence). The CDR3 consists of 17 residues. The ends were cut back, 0 bases at V and 1 base at J, with 13 bases in the middle. The CDR3 loop reads CAWSVQGGLSGANVLTF. For the CDR3, the DNA is TGTGCCTGGAGTGTTCAGGGGGGCCTGTCTGGGGCCAACGTCCTGACTTTC.

This clonotype was counted a few times. This rearrangement joins TRBV10-3 to TRBJ2-2, with TRBD1 matching over 8 bases. The CDR3 has 16 amino acids. Unmatched junction bases numbered 12, after V lost 6 bases and J lost 6 bases. Germline lookup yields CDR1 ENHRY and CDR2 SYGVKD. This CDR3 reads CAIRQTGEVYAGELFF. The CDR3 bases are TGTGCCATCAGACAGACAGGGGAGGTTTACGCCGGGGAGCTGTTTTTT.

There are many counts of this clonotype. This rearrangement joins TRBV7-2 to TRBJ1-1; D not certain. The CDR3 contains 12 residues. Per germline, CDR1 SGHTA and CDR2 FQGNSA. The germline V and J ends were trimmed by 5 bases and 8 bases, with 12 bases remaining between them. CDR3 sequence: CASSKRGLEAFF. CDR3 DNA: TGTGCCAGCAGCAAGCGCGGTCTCGAAGCTTTCTTT. Complete variable domain (other parts from reference TRBV7-2 and TRBJ1-1): GAGVSQSPSNKVTEKGKDVELRCDPISGHTALYWYRQSLGQGLEFLIYFQGNSAPDKSGLPSDRFSAERTGGSVSTLTIQRTQQEDSAVYLCASSKRGLEAFFGQGTRLTVV.

This clonotype was detected many times. CDR3 in amino acids: CASSPEGGRETQYF. The CDR3 DNA follows: TGTGCCAGCAGTCCCGAAGGGGGTAGGGAGACCCAGTACTTC. This chain uses TRBV6-2 or TRBV6-3 with TRBJ2-5, with D perhaps matching TRBD1 (6 bases). The CDR3 contains 14 residues. Per germline, CDR1 MNHEY and CDR2 SVGEGT. V was clipped by 5 bases and J by 5 bases, with 15 bases between them.

This clonotype was seen more than once but under ten times. V gene TRBV10-1 combines with J gene TRBJ2-2, with 9 nucleotides matching TRBD2. Germline V gene sequence: CDR1 WNHNN, CDR2 SYGVQD (reference sequence). CDR3 length: 14 amino acids. V trimming: 8 bases; J trimming: 6 bases; junction bases outside the gene matches: 7. The CDR3 loop reads CASSRRGGSGELFF. As DNA, the CDR3 is TGCGCCAGCTCTCGGCGGGGGGGTTCCGGGGAGCTGTTTTTT.

This clonotype appeared a few times. The chain combines TRBV11-2 with TRBJ2-1; D may be TRBD1 (5 bases). Trimming took off 6 bases at V and 10 bases at J, with 13 bases between the two ends. There are 12 residues in the CDR3. Germline V lookup: CDR1 SGHAT, CDR2 FQNNGV. The CDR3 nucleotides read TGTGCCAGCAGACACCAGGGATACGAGCAGTTCTTC. Its protein is CASRHQGYEQFF.